This T cell receptor (beta chain) is drawn from a study of control samples from healthy donors and cancer patients. The CDR3 is 13 amino acids. The V gene lost 6 bases and the J gene lost 11 bases, with 17 bases spanning the gap. The germline gives CDR1 MNHEY, CDR2 SVGAGI. Sequenced by immunoSEQ multiplex PCR; TCRdb stores in-frame clones only, minus some. The repertoire holds 100,000 to 150,000 clones, with approximately 92% as singletons. The rearrangement joins TRBV6-5 to TRBJ1-5; possibly TRBD1 for D (6 bases). This receptor was obtained from a man older than 75 with head and neck cancer. Sequenced: PBMCs. This CDR3 is CASSEGGFAAQHF. CDR3 nucleotides: TGTGCCAGCAGCGAGGGGGGGTTCGCGGCCCAGCATTTT.